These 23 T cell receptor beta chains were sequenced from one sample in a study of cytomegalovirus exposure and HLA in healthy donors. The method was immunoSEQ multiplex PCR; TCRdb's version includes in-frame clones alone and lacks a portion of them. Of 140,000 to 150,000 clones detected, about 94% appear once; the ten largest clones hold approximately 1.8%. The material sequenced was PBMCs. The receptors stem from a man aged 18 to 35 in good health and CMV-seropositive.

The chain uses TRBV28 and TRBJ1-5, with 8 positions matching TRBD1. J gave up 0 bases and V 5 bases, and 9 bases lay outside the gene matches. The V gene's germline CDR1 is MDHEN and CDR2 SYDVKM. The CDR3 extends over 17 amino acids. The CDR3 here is CASSPKTGEYSNQPQHF. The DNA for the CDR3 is TGTGCCAGCAGTCCGAAGACAGGGGAGTATAGCAATCAGCCCCAGCATTTT.

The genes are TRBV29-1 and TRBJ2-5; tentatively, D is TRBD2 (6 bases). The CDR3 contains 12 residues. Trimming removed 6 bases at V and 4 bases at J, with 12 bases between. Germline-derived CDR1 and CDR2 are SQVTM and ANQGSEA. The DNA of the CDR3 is TGCAGCGTCGGGTCCGGGGGAGAGACCCAGTACTTC. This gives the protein CSVGSGGETQYF.

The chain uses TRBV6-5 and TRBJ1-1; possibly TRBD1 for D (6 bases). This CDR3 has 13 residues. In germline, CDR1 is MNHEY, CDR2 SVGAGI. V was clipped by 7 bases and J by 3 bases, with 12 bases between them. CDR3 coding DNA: TGTGCCAGCAAGGGGGGGTTCCACACTGAAGCTTTCTTT. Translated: CASKGGFHTEAFF.

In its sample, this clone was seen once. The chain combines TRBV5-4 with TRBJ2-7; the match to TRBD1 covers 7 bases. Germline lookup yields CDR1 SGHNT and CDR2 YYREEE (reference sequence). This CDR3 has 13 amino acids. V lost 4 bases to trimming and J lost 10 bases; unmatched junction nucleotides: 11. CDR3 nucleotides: TGTGCCAGCAGCAGTGCCGACAGGGCTTCCCAGTACTTC. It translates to CASSSADRASQYF. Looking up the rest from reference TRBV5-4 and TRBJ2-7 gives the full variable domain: ETGVTQSPTHLIKTRGQQVTLRCSSQSGHNTVSWYQQALGQGPQFIFQYYREEENGRGNFPPRFSGLQFPNYSSELNVNALELDDSALYLCASSSADRASQYFGPGTRLTVT.

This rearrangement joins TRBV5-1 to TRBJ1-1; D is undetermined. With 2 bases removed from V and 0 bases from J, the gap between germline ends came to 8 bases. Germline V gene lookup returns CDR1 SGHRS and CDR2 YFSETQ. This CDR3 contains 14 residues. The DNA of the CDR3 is TGCGCCAGCAGCTTCTTACAAATGAACACTGAAGCTTTCTTT. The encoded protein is CASSFLQMNTEAFF.

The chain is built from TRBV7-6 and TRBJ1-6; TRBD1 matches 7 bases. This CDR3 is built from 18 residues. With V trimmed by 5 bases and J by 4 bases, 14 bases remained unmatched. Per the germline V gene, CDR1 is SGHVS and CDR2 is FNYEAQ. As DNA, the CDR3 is TGTGCCAGCAGCCCAACGCCGGGACAGCGCGTTTATAATTCACCCCTCCACTTT. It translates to CASSPTPGQRVYNSPLHF.

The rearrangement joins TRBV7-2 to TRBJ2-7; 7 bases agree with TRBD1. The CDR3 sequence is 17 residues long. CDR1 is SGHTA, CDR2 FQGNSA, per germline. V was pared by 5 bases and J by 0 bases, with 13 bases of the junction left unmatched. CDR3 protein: CASSRGPGGVLSYEQYF. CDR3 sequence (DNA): TGTGCCAGCAGCCGTGGTCCAGGGGGTGTTCTCTCCTACGAGCAGTACTTC. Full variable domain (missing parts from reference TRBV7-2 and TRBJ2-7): GAGVSQSPSNKVTEKGKDVELRCDPISGHTALYWYRQSLGQGLEFLIYFQGNSAPDKSGLPSDRFSAERTGGSVSTLTIQRTQQEDSAVYLCASSRGPGGVLSYEQYFGPGTRLTVT.

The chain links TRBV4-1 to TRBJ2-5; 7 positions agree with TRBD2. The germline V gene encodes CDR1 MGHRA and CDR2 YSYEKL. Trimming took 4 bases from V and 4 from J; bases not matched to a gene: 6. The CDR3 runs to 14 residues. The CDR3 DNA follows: TGCGCCAGCAGCCCCGGGGGGAGTGGAGAGACCCAGTACTTC. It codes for CASSPGGSGETQYF.

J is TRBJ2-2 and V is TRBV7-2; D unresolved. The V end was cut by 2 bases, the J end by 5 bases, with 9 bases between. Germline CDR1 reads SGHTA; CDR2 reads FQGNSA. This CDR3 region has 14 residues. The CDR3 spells CASSLLARTGELFF. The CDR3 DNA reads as TGTGCCAGCAGCTTATTGGCTAGGACCGGGGAGCTGTTTTTT.

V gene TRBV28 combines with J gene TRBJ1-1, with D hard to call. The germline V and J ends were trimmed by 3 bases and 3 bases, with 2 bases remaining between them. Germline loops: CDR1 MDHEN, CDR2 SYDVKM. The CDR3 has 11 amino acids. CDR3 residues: CASSFDTEAFF. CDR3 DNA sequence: TGTGCCAGCAGTTTCGACACTGAAGCTTTCTTT.

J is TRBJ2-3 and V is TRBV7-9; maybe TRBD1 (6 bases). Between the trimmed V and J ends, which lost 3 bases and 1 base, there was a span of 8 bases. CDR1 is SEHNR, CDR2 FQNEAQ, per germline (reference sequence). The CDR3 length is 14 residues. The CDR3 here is CASSFEGGTDTQYF. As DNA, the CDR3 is TGTGCCAGCAGCTTTGAGGGGGGCACAGATACGCAGTATTTT. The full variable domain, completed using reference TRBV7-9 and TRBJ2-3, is DTGVSQNPRHKITKRGQNVTFRCDPISEHNRLYWYRQTLGQGPEFLTYFQNEAQLEKSRLLSDRFSAERPKGSFSTLEIQRTEQGDSAMYLCASSFEGGTDTQYFGPGTRLTVL.

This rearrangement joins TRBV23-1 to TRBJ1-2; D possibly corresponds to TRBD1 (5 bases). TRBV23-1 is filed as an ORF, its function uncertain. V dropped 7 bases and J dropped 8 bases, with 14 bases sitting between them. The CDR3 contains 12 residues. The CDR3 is CASTTGVKGYTF. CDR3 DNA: TGCGCCAGCACCACGGGGGTGAAGGGCTACACCTTC.

CDR3 coding DNA: TGTGCCAGCTATGAGCGGGAGAACACCGGGGAGCTGTTTTTT. Amino acid sequence: CASYERENTGELFF. The chain combines TRBV2 with TRBJ2-2, with 7 nucleotides matching TRBD2. CDR3 size: 14 residues. CDR1 and CDR2 from the germline V gene are SNHLY and FYNNEI. V trimming: 8 bases; J trimming: 1 base; junction bases outside the gene matches: 4.

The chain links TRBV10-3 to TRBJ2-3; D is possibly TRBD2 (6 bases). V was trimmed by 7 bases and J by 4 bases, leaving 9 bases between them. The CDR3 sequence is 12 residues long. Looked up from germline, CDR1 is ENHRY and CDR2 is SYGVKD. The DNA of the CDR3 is TGTGCCATCATGGGGGAGGCAGATACGCAGTATTTT. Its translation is CAIMGEADTQYF.

The CDR3 spells CASSLLDSNTGELFF. The CDR3, as DNA: TGTGCCAGCAGTTTACTGGACTCGAACACCGGGGAGCTGTTTTTT. J is TRBJ2-2 and V is TRBV27, with D tentatively TRBD2 (5 bases). CDR3 length: 15 residues. CDR1 MNHEY and CDR2 SMNVEV come from the germline V gene (reference sequence). Trimming left V 2 bases short and J 0 bases short, with 7 bases between.

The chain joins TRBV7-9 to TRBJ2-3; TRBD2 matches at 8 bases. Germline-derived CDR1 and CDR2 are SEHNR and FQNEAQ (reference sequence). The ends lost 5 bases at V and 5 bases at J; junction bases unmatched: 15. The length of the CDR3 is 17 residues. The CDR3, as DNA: TGTGCCAGCAGCCCCTGGTCCTCAGCGGGAGTGAAAGATACGCAGTATTTT. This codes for CASSPWSSAGVKDTQYF.

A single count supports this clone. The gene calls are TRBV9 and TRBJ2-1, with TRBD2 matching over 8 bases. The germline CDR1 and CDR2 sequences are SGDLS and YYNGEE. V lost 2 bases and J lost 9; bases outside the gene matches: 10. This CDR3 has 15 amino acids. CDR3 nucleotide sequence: TGTGCCAGCAGCGTCTCCAGCGGGAGTGGGGGTGAGCAGTTCTTC. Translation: CASSVSSGSGGEQFF. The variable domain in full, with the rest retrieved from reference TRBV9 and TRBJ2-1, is DSGVTQTPKHLITATGQRVTLRCSPRSGDLSVYWYQQSLDQGLQFLIQYYNGEERAKGNILERFSAQQFPDLHSELNLSSLELGDSALYFCASSVSSGSGGEQFFGPGTRLTVL.

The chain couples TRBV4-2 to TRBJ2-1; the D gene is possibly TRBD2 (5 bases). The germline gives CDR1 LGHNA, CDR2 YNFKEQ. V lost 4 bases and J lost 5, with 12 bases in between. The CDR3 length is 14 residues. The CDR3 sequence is CASSPGVTNNEQFF. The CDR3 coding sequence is TGTGCCAGCAGCCCCGGGGTCACCAACAATGAGCAGTTCTTC.

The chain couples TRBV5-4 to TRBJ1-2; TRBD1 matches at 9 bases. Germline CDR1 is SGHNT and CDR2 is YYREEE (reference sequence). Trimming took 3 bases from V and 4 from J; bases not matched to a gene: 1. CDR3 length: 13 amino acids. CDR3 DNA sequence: TGTGCCAGCAGCTACAGGGGGCCCTATGGCTACACCTTC. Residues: CASSYRGPYGYTF. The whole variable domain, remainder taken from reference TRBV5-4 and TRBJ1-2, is ETGVTQSPTHLIKTRGQQVTLRCSSQSGHNTVSWYQQALGQGPQFIFQYYREEENGRGNFPPRFSGLQFPNYSSELNVNALELDDSALYLCASSYRGPYGYTFGSGTRLTVV.

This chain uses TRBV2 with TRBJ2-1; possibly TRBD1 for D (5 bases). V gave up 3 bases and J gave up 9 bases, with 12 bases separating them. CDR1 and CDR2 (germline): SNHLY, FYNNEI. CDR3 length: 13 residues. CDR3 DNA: TGTGCCAGCAGTGAGGGGCCACCGGGTGAGCAGTTCTTC. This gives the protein CASSEGPPGEQFF. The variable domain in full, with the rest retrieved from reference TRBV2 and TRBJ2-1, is EPEVTQTPSHQVTQMGQEVILRCVPISNHLYFYWYRQILGQKVEFLVSFYNNEISEKSEIFDDQFSVERPDGSNFTLKIRSTKLEDSAMYFCASSEGPPGEQFFGPGTRLTVL.

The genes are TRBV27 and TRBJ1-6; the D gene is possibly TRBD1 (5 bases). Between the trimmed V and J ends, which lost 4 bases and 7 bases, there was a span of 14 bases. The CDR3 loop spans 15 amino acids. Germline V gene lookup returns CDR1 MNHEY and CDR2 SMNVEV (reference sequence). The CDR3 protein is CASSSPGGSNSPLHF. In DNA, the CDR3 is TGTGCCAGCAGTTCCCCGGGGGGGTCGAATTCACCCCTCCACTTT.

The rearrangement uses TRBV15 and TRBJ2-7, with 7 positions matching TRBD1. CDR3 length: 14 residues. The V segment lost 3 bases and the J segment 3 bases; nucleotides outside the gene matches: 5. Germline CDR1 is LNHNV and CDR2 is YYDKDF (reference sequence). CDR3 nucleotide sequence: TGTGCCACCAGCAGTGACGGGACAGACTACGAGCAGTACTTC. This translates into CATSSDGTDYEQYF.

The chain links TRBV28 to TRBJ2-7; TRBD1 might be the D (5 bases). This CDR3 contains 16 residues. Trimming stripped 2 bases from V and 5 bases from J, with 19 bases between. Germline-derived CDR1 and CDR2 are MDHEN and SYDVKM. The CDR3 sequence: CASSLLDGSGPNEQYF. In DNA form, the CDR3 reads TGTGCCAGCAGTTTACTTGACGGTTCAGGGCCCAACGAGCAGTACTTC.